Shown below are 8 T cell receptor beta chains from a single sample sequenced in a study of shared clonotypes between healthy human individuals. Assay used: immunoSEQ multiplex PCR; TCRdb lists only in-frame clones, some missing. This table holds over 950,000 clones, roughly 80% found once. The sample taken for sequencing was memory CD4+ T cells from PBMCs. Described subset: CD45RA-negative fraction. These receptors were taken from a man aged 18 to 29 in good health. Some clones in this sample may be carry-over from other donors' samples.

V and J are TRBV5-1 and TRBJ2-6; D call uncertain. Germline CDR1 and CDR2: SGHRS and YFSETQ. The V end lost 0 bases, the J end lost 5 bases, and 6 bases lay between the germline ends. The length of the CDR3 is 14 residues. CDR3 in amino acids: CASSLVQRANVLTF. The CDR3 DNA is TGCGCCAGCAGCTTGGTCCAACGGGCCAACGTCCTGACTTTC.

The chain has TRBV6-5 and TRBJ2-5; 7 bases match TRBD2. The germline gives CDR1 MNHEY, CDR2 SVGAGI. The V gene end was trimmed by 4 bases and the J gene end by 5 bases; junction bases not matched to a gene: 10. The CDR3 runs 15 residues. CDR3 protein: CASSLVGGPDETQYF. CDR3 sequence (DNA): TGTGCCAGCAGTTTGGTGGGAGGGCCAGATGAGACCCAGTACTTC.

V usage is TRBV7-2 and J usage is TRBJ2-7, with TRBD2 identical over 9 bases. V lost 0 bases, J lost 2 bases, and 8 bases stayed unmatched. In germline, CDR1 is SGHTA, CDR2 FQGNSA. CDR3 length: 17 amino acids. The chain's CDR3 is CASSLASGGKKTYEQYF. The DNA of the CDR3 is TGTGCCAGCAGCTTAGCTAGCGGGGGAAAAAAAACCTACGAGCAGTACTTC.

In DNA form, the CDR3 reads TGTGCCAGCAGCCCACGGGGGGATGGGCTGAGTTATGGCTACACCTTC. This translates into CASSPRGDGLSYGYTF. V usage is TRBV9 and J usage is TRBJ1-2, with D possibly matching TRBD1 (5 bases). Germline V CDR1 and CDR2: SGDLS, YYNGEE. The CDR3 is 16 residues long. V dropped 4 bases and J dropped 5 bases, with 21 bases sitting between them.

This clone was counted only a few times. The chain couples TRBV2 to TRBJ1-2, with 7 nucleotides matching TRBD1. After removal of 7 bases from V and 5 bases from J, the junction contained 10 bases not matched to a gene. The CDR3 length is 14 residues. Germline values: CDR1 SNHLY, CDR2 FYNNEI. As DNA, the CDR3 is TGTGCCAGCAAGGACGACAGGGTGGGGTATGGCTACACCTTC. Translating it yields CASKDDRVGYGYTF. Variable domain in full (rest from reference TRBV2 and TRBJ1-2): EPEVTQTPSHQVTQMGQEVILRCVPISNHLYFYWYRQILGQKVEFLVSFYNNEISEKSEIFDDQFSVERPDGSNFTLKIRSTKLEDSAMYFCASKDDRVGYGYTFGSGTRLTVV.

The chain recombines TRBV18 with TRBJ2-5; D is unresolved. The V end lost 0 bases, the J end lost 5 bases, and 13 bases lay between the germline ends. This CDR3 region has 15 residues. In germline, CDR1 is KGHSH, CDR2 LQKENI. The CDR3 loop reads CASSPPSLGAETQYF. CDR3 in DNA: TGTGCCAGCTCACCACCGTCGTTAGGAGCGGAGACCCAGTACTTC. Full variable domain (remainder filled in from reference TRBV18 and TRBJ2-5): NAGVMQNPRHLVRRRGQEARLRCSPMKGHSHVYWYRQLPEEGLKFMVYLQKENIIDESGMPKERFSAEFPKEGPSILRIQQVVRGDSAAYFCASSPPSLGAETQYFGPGTRLLVL.

This clone was seen more than once but under ten times. The gene calls are TRBV11-2 and TRBJ1-2, with D unclear. Germline assignment: CDR1 SGHAT and CDR2 FQNNGV. V lost 4 bases to trimming and J lost 1 base, with 13 bases between them. CDR3 length: 15 amino acids. The CDR3 region is CASSSNRRVNYGYTF. The CDR3 coding sequence is TGTGCCAGCAGCTCCAACCGGAGGGTTAACTATGGCTACACCTTC.

This chain links TRBV11-2 with TRBJ2-5, with D uncertain. The CDR3 covers 15 residues. Trimming removed 0 bases from V and 1 base from J, with 9 bases in between. Germline CDR1 is SGHAT and CDR2 is FQNNGV. In DNA form, the CDR3 reads TGTGCCAGCAGCTTAGATGGGGTAACCCAAGAGACCCAGTACTTC. Its translation is CASSLDGVTQETQYF.